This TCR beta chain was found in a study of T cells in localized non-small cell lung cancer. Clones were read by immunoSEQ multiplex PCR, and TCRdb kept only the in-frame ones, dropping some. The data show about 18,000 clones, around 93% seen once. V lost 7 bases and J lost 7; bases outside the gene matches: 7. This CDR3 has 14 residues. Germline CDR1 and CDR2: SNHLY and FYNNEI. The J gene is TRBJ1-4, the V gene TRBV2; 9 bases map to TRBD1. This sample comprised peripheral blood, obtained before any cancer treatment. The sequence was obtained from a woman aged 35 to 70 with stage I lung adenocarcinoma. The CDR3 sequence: CASNKDRGGEKLFF. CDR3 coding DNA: TGTGCCAGCAACAAGGACAGGGGTGGTGAAAAACTGTTTTTT.